The 14 T cell receptor beta chains in this list originate from one sample, sequenced in a study of early T cells in non-severe SARS-CoV-2 infection. MiXCR, run by TCRdb on the 5' RACE reads, gives a single entry per CDR3 protein. The table includes more than 50,000 distinct CDR3 sequences, 13% detected once. Specimen: whole blood, collected at baseline. The origin of the receptors is an adult who was a healthcare worker with PCR-confirmed SARS-CoV-2 infection or an uninfected control (not recorded which).

J is TRBJ2-5 and V is TRBV20-1; TRBD2 might be the D (6 bases). The germline CDR1 and CDR2 sequences are DFQATT and SNEGSKA (reference sequence). The V and J ends lost 0 bases and 2 bases respectively, with 10 bases between them. CDR3 length equals 14 residues. DNA of the CDR3: TGCAGTGCTAGAGATTTAGCGGAGCAAGAGACCCAGTACTTC. Translation: CSARDLAEQETQYF.

CDR3 DNA: TGTGCCAGCAGCGTCCGACAGGGGGCCTACGAGCAGTACTTC. Its protein product is CASSVRQGAYEQYF. The rearrangement uses TRBV7-2 and TRBJ2-7, with 9 nucleotides matching TRBD1. Germline loops: CDR1 SGHTA, CDR2 FQGNSA. The CDR3 is made up of 14 amino acids. Germline trimming cut 5 bases from V and 2 bases from J; bases unmatched to any gene: 4.

This rearrangement joins TRBV20-1 to TRBJ2-1, with 9 bases fitting TRBD2. The CDR3 is 16 amino acids. With 0 bases clipped from V and 3 bases from J, the junction kept 6 bases outside the gene matches. CDR1 DFQATT and CDR2 SNEGSKA come from the germline V gene (reference sequence). CDR3 bases: TGCAGTGCTAGAGATCTAGAACTAGCGGGCTACAATGAGCAGTTCTTC. This encodes CSARDLELAGYNEQFF.

This clonotype was found a few times. The chain links TRBV3-1 to TRBJ1-1; D may be TRBD1 (6 bases). Trimming stripped 4 bases from V and 0 bases from J, with 9 bases between. Germline CDR1 LGHDT, CDR2 YNNKEL (reference sequence). The CDR3 has 14 amino acids. CDR3 in DNA: TGTGCCAGCAGCCGAGACAGGATGAACACTGAAGCTTTCTTT. It is translated as CASSRDRMNTEAFF.

This sequence joins TRBV6-5 and TRBJ2-3; tentative D call: TRBD2 (6 bases). The CDR3 has 15 residues. Germline CDR1 is MNHEY and CDR2 is SVGAGI. The V and J ends lost 4 bases and 1 base respectively, with 12 bases between them. The CDR3 nucleotides are TGTGCCAGCAGTTGGACCGGGACTCGCACAGATACGCAGTATTTT. Protein sequence: CASSWTGTRTDTQYF.

This clonotype was counted a few times. The rearrangement links TRBV2 to TRBJ1-4; 8 bases are shared with TRBD1. The ends lost 2 bases at V and 3 bases at J; junction bases unmatched: 5. The CDR3 contains 16 residues. Per germline, CDR1 SNHLY and CDR2 FYNNEI. The CDR3 DNA reads as TGTGCCAGCAGTGAACCACGGGGACAGGCTAATGAAAAACTGTTTTTT. It specifies CASSEPRGQANEKLFF.

This clonotype has a handful of counts. The rearrangement uses TRBV18 and TRBJ2-1; no firm D call. The CDR3 length is 17 residues. Germline V CDR1 and CDR2: KGHSH, LQKENI. Trimming took off 4 bases at V and 0 bases at J, with 16 bases between the two ends. This chain's CDR3 is CASSLGLGSSSYNEQFF. The CDR3 DNA reads as TGTGCCAGCTCACTTGGGTTGGGGTCGAGCTCCTACAATGAGCAGTTCTTC. Combining the CDR3 with reference TRBV18 and TRBJ2-1 gives the whole variable domain NAGVMQNPRHLVRRRGQEARLRCSPMKGHSHVYWYRQLPEEGLKFMVYLQKENIIDESGMPKERFSAEFPKEGPSILRIQQVVRGDSAAYFCASSLGLGSSSYNEQFFGPGTRLTVL.

In this sample, this clonotype turned up a few times. The chain couples TRBV5-5 to TRBJ1-2, with 8 positions matching TRBD1. Germline CDR1 reads SGHKS; CDR2 reads YYEKEE (reference sequence). The CDR3 runs 18 residues. V lost 0 bases and J lost 1; bases outside the gene matches: 11. DNA of the CDR3: TGTGCCAGCAGCTTGGCCGATCCTACAGGGGGATTTAACTATGGCTACACCTTC. It specifies CASSLADPTGGFNYGYTF.

The rearrangement uses TRBV19 and TRBJ2-4, with unresolved D. The CDR3 is 14 amino acids. Trimming removed 6 bases at V and 0 bases at J, with 9 bases between. Germline V gene lookup returns CDR1 LNHDA and CDR2 SQIVND (reference sequence). The CDR3 here is CASRDGLAKNIQYF. DNA of the CDR3: TGTGCCAGTAGGGACGGATTAGCCAAAAACATTCAGTACTTC.

This clonotype occurred many times. The chain uses TRBV7-3 and TRBJ2-7; perhaps TRBD2 as D (6 bases). Germline-derived CDR1 and CDR2 are SGHTA and FQGTGA. The CDR3 is 13 amino acids. V lost 5 bases and J lost 3, with 11 bases in between. The CDR3 nucleotides read TGTGCCAGCAGCCCCAACGGGGGCTACGAGCAGTACTTC. Its translation is CASSPNGGYEQYF.

This clonotype turned up a few times. V usage is TRBV11-1 and J usage is TRBJ2-2; 9 nucleotides match TRBD1. The germline V gene encodes CDR1 SGHAT and CDR2 FQDESV (reference sequence). V gave up 3 bases and J gave up 6 bases; unmatched junction bases: 2. The CDR3 length is 14 residues. This chain's CDR3 is CASSFGTGPGELFF. CDR3 coding DNA: TGTGCCAGCAGCTTCGGGACAGGGCCCGGGGAGCTGTTTTTT.

For the CDR3, the DNA is TGTGCCAGCAGTTTCGCGGGACGGAGCCTTAACTATGGCTACACCTTC. Its protein product is CASSFAGRSLNYGYTF. V is TRBV6-5 and J is TRBJ1-2; the D gene is possibly TRBD1 (5 bases). The V end lost 4 bases, the J end lost 1 base, and 16 bases lay between the germline ends. The CDR3 runs to 16 residues. The germline V gene has CDR1 MNHEY and CDR2 SVGAGI.

This clonotype was detected only a few times. The rearrangement links TRBV12-3 or TRBV12-4 to TRBJ2-1; D ambiguous. The CDR3 sequence is 14 residues long. V lost 2 bases, J lost 5 bases, and 10 bases lay in between. The CDR3: CASSLSALNNEQFF. The CDR3 DNA reads TGTGCCAGCAGTTTAAGTGCTCTGAACAATGAGCAGTTCTTC.

This clonotype was detected a few times. J is TRBJ1-6 and V is TRBV12-3 or TRBV12-4; D not resolved. The V end was cut by 6 bases, the J end by 8 bases, with 8 bases between. This CDR3 contains 12 residues. CDR3 coding DNA: TGTGCCAGCAGCCTACAAGATTCACCCCTCCACTTT. It is translated as CASSLQDSPLHF.